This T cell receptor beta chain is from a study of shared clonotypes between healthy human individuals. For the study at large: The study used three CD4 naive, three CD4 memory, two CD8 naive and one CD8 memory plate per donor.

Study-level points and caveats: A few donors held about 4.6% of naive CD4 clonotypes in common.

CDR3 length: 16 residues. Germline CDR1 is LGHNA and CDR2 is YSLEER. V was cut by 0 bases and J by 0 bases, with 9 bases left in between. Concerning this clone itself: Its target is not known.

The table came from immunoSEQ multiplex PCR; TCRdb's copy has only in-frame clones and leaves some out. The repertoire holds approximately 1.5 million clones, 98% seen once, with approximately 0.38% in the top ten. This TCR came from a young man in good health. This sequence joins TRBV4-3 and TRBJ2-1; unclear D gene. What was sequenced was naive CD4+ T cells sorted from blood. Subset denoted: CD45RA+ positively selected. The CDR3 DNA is TGCGCCAGCAGCCAAGAGGTTCGGAACTCCTACAATGAGCAGTTCTTC. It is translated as CASSQEVRNSYNEQFF.